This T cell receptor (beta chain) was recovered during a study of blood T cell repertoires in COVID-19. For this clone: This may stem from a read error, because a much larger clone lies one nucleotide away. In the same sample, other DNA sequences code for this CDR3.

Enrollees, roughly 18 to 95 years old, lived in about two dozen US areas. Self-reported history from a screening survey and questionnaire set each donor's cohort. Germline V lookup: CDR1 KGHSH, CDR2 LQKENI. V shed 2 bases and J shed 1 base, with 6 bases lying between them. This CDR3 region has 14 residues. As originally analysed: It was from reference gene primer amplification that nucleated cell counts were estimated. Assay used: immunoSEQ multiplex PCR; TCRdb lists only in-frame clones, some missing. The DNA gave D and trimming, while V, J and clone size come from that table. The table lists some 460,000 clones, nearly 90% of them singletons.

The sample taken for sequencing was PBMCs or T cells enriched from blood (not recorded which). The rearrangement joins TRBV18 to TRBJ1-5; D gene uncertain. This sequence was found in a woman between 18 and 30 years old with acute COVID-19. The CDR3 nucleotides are TGTGCCAGCTCACCAGGGCAGAGCAATCAGCCCCAGCATTTT. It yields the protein CASSPGQSNQPQHF.